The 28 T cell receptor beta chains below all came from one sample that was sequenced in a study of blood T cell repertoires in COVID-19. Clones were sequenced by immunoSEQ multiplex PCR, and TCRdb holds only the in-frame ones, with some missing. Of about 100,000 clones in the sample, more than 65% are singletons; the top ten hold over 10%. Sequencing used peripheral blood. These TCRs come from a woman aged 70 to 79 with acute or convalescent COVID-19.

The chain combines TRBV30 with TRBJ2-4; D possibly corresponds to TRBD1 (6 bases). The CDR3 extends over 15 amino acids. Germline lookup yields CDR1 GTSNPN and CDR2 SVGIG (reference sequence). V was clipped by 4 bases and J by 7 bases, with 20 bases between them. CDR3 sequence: CAWNLGAQGLNIQYF. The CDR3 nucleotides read TGTGCCTGGAATTTGGGGGCGCAGGGTTTGAACATTCAGTACTTC.

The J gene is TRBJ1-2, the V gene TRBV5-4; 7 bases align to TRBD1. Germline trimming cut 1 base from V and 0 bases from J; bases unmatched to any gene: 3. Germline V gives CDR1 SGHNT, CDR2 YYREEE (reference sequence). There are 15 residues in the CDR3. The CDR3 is CASSLTGTANYGYTF. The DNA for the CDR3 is TGTGCCAGCAGCTTGACCGGGACAGCTAACTATGGCTACACCTTC.

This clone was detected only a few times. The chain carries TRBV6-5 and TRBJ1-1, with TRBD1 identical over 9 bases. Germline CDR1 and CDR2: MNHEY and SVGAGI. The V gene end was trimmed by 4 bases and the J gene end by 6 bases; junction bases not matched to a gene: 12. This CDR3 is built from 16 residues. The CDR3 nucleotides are TGTGCCAGCAGTTTGGGACAGGGAGGCCGATTGCCTGAAGCTTTCTTT. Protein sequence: CASSLGQGGRLPEAFF.

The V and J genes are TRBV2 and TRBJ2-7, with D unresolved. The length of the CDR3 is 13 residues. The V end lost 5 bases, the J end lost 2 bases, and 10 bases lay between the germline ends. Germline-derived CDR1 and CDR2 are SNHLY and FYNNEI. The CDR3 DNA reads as TGTGCCAGCAGTTCTGACTCTACCTACGAGCAGTACTTC. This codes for CASSSDSTYEQYF. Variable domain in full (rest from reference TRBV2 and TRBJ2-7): EPEVTQTPSHQVTQMGQEVILRCVPISNHLYFYWYRQILGQKVEFLVSFYNNEISEKSEIFDDQFSVERPDGSNFTLKIRSTKLEDSAMYFCASSSDSTYEQYFGPGTRLTVT.

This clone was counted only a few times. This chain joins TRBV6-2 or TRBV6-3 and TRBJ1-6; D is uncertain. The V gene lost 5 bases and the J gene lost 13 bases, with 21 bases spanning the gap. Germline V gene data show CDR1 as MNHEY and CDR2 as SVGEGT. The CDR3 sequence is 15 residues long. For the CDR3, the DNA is TGTGCCAGCAGTCCGAGTTTCGGGGTTCAAACTCCCCTCCACTTT. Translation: CASSPSFGVQTPLHF.

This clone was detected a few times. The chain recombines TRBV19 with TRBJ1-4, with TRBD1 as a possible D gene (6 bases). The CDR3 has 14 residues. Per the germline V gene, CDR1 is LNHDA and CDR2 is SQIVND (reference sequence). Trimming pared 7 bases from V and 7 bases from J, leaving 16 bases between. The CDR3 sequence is CASTAHRDGEKLFF. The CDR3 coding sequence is TGTGCCAGTACCGCACACAGGGATGGTGAAAAACTGTTTTTT.

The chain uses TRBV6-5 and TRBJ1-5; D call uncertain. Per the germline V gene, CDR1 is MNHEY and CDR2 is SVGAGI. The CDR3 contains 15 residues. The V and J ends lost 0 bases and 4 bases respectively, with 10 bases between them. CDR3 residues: CASSYSDGENQPQHF. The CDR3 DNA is TGTGCCAGCAGTTACTCGGACGGGGAGAATCAGCCCCAGCATTTT.

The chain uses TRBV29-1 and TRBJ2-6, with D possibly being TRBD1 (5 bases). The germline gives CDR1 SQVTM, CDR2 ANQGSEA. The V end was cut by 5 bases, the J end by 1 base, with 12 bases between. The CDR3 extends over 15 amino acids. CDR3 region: CSVQGAGSGANVLTF. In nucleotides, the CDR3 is TGCAGCGTTCAAGGGGCTGGGTCTGGGGCCAACGTCCTGACTTTC.

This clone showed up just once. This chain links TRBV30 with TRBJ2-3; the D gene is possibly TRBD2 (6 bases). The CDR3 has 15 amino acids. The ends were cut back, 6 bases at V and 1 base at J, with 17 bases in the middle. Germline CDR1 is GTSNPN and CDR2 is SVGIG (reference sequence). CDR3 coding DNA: TGTGCCTGCCCCGCCGGGAAGCGGGGCACAGATACGCAGTATTTT. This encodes CACPAGKRGTDTQYF.

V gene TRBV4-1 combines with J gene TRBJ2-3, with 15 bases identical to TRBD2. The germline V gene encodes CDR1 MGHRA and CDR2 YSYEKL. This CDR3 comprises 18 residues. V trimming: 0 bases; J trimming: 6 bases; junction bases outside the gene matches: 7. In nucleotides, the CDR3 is TGCGCCAGCAGCCAAGAAGGGACTAGCGGGGGGCCGGGGGATACGCAGTATTTT. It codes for CASSQEGTSGGPGDTQYF.

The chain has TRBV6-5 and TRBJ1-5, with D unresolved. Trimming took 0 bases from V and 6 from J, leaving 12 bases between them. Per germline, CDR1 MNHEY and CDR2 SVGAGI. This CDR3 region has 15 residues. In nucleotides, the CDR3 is TGTGCCAGCAGTTACTCGAGCTCCCCCGGTCAGCCCCAGCATTTT. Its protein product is CASSYSSSPGQPQHF.

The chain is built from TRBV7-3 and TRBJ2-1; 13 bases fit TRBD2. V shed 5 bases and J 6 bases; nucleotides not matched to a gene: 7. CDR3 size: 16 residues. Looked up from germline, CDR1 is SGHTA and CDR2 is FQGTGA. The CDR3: CASSPPGTSGVNEQFF. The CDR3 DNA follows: TGTGCCAGCAGCCCTCCCGGGACTAGCGGGGTCAATGAGCAGTTCTTC.

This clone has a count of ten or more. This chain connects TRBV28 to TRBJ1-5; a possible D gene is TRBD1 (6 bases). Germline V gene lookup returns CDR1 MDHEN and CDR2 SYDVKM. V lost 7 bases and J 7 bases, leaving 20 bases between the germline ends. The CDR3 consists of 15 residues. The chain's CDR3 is CASKITGLFGQPQHF. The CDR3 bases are TGTGCCAGCAAAATTACAGGGTTATTCGGGCAGCCCCAGCATTTT.

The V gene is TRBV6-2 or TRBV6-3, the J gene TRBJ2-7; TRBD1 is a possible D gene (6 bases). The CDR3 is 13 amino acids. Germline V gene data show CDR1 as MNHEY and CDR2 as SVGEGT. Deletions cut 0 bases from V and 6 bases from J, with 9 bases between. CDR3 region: CASSYSTGFEQYV. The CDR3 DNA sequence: TGTGCCAGCAGTTACTCAACAGGGTTCGAGCAGTACGTC.

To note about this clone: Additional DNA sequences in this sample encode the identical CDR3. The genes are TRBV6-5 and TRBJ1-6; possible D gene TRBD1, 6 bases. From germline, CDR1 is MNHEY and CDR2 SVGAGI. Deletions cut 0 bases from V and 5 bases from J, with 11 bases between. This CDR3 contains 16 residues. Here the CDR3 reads CASSYSGGKDNSPLHF. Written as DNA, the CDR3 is TGTGCCAGCAGTTACTCAGGGGGTAAGGATAATTCACCCCTCCACTTT.

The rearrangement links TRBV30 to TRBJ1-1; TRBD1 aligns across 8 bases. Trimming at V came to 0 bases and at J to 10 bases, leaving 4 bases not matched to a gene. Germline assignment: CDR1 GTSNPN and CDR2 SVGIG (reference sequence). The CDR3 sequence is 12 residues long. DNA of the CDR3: TGTGCCTGGAGTGTCGGACAGGGACCAGCTTTCTTT. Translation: CAWSVGQGPAFF. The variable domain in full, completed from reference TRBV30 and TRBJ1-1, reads SQTIHQWPATLVQPVGSPLSLECTVEGTSNPNLYWYRQAAGRGLQLLFYSVGIGQISSEVPQNLSASRPQDRQFILSSKKLLLSDSGFYLCAWSVGQGPAFFGQGTRLTVV.

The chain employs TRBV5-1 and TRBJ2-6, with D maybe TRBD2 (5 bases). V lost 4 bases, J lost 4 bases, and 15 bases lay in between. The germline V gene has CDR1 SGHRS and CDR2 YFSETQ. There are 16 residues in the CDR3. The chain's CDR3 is CASSLAGLLGANVLTF. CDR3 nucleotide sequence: TGCGCCAGCAGCCTTGCCGGACTTCTGGGGGCCAACGTCCTGACTTTC.

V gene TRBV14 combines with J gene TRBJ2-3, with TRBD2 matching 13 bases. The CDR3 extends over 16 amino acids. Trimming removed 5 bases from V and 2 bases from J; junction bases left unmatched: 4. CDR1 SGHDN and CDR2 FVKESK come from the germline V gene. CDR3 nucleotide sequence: TGTGCCAGCAGCTACGGACTAGCGGGGGCCACAGATACGCAGTATTTT. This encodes CASSYGLAGATDTQYF.

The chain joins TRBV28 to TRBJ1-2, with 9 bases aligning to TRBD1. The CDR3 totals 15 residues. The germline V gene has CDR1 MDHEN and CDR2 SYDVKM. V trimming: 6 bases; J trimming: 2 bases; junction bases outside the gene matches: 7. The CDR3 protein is CASSPGDRANYGYTF. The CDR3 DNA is TGTGCCAGCAGCCCGGGGGACAGGGCGAACTATGGCTACACCTTC.

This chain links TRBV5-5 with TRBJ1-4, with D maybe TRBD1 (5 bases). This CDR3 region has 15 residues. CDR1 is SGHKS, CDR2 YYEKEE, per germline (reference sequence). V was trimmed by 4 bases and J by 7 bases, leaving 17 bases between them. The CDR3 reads CASSNGPGVGEKLFF. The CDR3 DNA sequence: TGTGCCAGCAGCAACGGCCCGGGGGTAGGTGAAAAACTGTTTTTT. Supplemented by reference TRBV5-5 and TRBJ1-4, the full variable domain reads DAGVTQSPTHLIKTRGQQVTLRCSPISGHKSVSWYQQVLGQGPQFIFQYYEKEERGRGNFPDRFSARQFPNYSSELNVNALLLGDSALYLCASSNGPGVGEKLFFGSGTQLSVL.

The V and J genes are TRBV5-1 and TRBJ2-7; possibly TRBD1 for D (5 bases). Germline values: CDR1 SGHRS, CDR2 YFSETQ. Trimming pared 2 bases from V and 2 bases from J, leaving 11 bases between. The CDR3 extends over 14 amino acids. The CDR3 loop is CASSFAGSTYEQYF. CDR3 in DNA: TGCGCCAGCAGCTTCGCAGGGTCGACCTACGAGCAGTACTTC.

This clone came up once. The CDR3 region is CAISDRTVNTEAFF. The CDR3 DNA reads as TGTGCCATCAGTGACCGGACAGTAAACACTGAAGCTTTCTTT. This sequence joins TRBV10-3 and TRBJ1-1; D may be TRBD1 (6 bases). The germline V gene encodes CDR1 ENHRY and CDR2 SYGVKD. V lost 3 bases and J 2 bases, leaving 10 bases between the germline ends. The CDR3 contains 14 residues.

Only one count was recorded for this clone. The CDR3 spells CASSWTGLPRGDEQYV. DNA for the CDR3: TGTGCCAGCAGCTGGACGGGACTGCCTCGGGGCGACGAGCAGTACGTC. The rearrangement joins TRBV5-6 to TRBJ2-7; possible D gene TRBD2, 6 bases. CDR1 SGHDT and CDR2 YYEEEE come from the germline V gene. The CDR3 extends over 16 amino acids. V was pared by 3 bases and J by 5 bases, with 21 bases between.

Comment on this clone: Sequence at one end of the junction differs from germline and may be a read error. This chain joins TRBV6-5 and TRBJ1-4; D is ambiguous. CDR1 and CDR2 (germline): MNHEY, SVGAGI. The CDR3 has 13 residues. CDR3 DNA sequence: TGTGCCAGCAGCCGAACCAACCTAGCTTTTCGTAATTTT. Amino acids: CASSRTNLAFRNF.

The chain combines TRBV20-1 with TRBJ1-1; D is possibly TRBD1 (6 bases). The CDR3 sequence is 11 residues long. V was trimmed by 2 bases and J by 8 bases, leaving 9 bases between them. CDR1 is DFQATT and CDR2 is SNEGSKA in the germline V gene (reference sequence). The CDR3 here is CSARRQVEAFF. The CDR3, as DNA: TGCAGTGCTAGACGACAGGTAGAAGCTTTCTTT.

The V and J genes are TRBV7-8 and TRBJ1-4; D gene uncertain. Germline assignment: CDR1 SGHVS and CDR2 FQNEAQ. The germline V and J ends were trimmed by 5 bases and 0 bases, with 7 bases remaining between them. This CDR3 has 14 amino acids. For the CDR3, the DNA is TGTGCCAGCAGCCAGTCTACAACTAATGAAAAACTGTTTTTT. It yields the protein CASSQSTTNEKLFF.

The CDR3 DNA sequence: TGTGCCAGCAGCTTGGGGGGACTGGGCGCCACCGGGGAGCTGTTTTTT. Translating it yields CASSLGGLGATGELFF. The chain recombines TRBV5-6 with TRBJ2-2, with TRBD2 as a possible D gene (6 bases). V was pared by 0 bases and J by 4 bases, with 13 bases between. Germline assignment: CDR1 SGHDT and CDR2 YYEEEE. CDR3 length: 16 amino acids. The full variable domain, its missing parts supplied by reference TRBV5-6 and TRBJ2-2, is DAGVTQSPTHLIKTRGQQVTLRCSPKSGHDTVSWYQQALGQGPQFIFQYYEEEERQRGNFPDRFSGHQFPNYSSELNVNALLLGDSALYLCASSLGGLGATGELFFGEGSRLTVL.

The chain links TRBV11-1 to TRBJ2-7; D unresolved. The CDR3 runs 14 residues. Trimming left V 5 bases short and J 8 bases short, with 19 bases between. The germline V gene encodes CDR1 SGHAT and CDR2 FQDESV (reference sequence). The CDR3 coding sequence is TGTGCCAGCAGCCCCGATCGGTACAGTTCCCAGCAGTACTTC. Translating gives CASSPDRYSSQQYF.